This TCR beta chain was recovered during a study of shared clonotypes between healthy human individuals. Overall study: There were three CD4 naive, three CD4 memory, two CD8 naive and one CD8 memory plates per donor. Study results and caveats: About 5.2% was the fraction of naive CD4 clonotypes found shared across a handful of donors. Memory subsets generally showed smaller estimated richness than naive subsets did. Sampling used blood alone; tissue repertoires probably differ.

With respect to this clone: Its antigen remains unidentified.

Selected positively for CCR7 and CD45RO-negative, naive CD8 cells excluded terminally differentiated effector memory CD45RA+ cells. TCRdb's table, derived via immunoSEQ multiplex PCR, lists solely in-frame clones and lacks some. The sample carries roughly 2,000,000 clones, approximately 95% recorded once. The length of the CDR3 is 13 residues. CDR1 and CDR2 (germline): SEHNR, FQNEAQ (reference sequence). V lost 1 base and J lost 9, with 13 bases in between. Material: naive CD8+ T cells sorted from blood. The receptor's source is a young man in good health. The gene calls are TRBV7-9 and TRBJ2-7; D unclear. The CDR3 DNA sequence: TGTGCCAGCAGCTTAGTCGGCCCCGAAGGGCAGTACTTC. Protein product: CASSLVGPEGQYF.